This T cell receptor (beta chain) was sequenced for a study of control samples from healthy donors and cancer patients. Germline CDR1 reads MGHDK; CDR2 reads SYGVNS. Trimming pared 6 bases from V and 2 bases from J, leaving 13 bases between. CDR3 length: 15 amino acids. This clone was seen once. Generated by immunoSEQ multiplex PCR, the TCRdb table keeps only in-frame clones and is missing some. The sample shows approximately 44,000 clones, about 75% of them seen only once. The sequenced sample was formalin-fixed, paraffin-embedded tissue. The clonotype was recovered from a male donor with melanoma. The chain uses TRBV25-1 and TRBJ1-4, with D unclear. CDR3 protein: CASRAAGSTNEKLFF. The CDR3 DNA reads as TGTGCCAGCAGGGCAGCGGGAAGCACTAATGAAAAACTGTTTTTT.